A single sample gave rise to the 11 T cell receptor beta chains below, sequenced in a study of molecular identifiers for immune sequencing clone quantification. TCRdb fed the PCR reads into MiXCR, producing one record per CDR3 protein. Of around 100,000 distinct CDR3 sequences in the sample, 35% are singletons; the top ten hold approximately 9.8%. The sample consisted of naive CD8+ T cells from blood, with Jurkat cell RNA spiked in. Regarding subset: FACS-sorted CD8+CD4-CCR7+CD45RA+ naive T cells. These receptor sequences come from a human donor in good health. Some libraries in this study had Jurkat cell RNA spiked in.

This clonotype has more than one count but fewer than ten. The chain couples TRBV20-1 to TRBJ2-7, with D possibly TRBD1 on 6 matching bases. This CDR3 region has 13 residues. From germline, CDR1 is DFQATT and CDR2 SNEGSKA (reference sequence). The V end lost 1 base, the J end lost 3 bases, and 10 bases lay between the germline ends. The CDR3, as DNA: TGCAGTGCTAGAGTAAGGGGGAACTACGAGCAGTACTTC. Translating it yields CSARVRGNYEQYF.

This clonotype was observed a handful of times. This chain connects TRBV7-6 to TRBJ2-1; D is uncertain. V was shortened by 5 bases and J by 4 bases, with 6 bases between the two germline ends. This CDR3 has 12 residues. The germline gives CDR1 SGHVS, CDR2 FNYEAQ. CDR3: CASSAQYNEQFF. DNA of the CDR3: TGTGCCAGCAGCGCCCAGTACAATGAGCAGTTCTTC.

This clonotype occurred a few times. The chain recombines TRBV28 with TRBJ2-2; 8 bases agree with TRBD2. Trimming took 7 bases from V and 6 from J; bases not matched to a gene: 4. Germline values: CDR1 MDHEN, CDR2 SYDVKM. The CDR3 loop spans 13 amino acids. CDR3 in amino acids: CASNSGRAGELFF. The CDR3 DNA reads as TGTGCCAGCAATTCCGGGAGGGCCGGGGAGCTGTTTTTT.

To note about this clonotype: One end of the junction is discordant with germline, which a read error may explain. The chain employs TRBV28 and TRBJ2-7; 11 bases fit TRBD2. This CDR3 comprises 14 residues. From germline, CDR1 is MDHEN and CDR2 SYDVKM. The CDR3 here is CASSPGTSGAPRHF. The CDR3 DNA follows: TGTGCCAGCAGTCCCGGGACTAGCGGAGCCCCGCGGCACTTC.

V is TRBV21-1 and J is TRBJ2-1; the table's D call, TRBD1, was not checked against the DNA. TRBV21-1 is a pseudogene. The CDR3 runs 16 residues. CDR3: CASRGRRTGRKGEQFF. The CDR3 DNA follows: TGTGCCAGCAGAGGCAGGAGGACAGGGAGGAAAGGTGAGCAGTTCTTC.

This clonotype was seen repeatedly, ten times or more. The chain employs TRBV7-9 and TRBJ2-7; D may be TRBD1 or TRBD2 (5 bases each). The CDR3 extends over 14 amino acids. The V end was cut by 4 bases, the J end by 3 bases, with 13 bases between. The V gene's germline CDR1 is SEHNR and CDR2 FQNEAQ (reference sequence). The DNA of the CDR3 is TGTGCCAGCAGCTCCCGGGACGGGCACTACGAGCAGTACTTC. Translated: CASSSRDGHYEQYF.

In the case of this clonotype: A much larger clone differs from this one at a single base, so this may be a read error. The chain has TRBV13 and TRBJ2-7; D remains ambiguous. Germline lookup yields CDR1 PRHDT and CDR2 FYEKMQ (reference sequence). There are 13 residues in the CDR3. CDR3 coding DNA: TGTGCCTGCAGCTCCGGTCGCTCCTACGAGCAGTACTTC. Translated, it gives CACSSGRSYEQYF.

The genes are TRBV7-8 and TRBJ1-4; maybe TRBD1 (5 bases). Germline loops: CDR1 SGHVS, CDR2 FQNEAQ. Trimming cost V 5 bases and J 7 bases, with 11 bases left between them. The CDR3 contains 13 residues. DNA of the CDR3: TGTGCCAGCAGCCTTGGGGGGGTTGAAAAACTGTTTTTT. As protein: CASSLGGVEKLFF.

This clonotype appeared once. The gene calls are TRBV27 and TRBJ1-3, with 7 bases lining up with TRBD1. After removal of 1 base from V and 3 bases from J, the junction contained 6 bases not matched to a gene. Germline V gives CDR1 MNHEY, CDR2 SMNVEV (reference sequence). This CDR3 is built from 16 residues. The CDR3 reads CASSLYRGLGGNTIYF. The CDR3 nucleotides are TGTGCCAGCAGTTTATATAGGGGGCTAGGTGGAAACACCATATATTTT.

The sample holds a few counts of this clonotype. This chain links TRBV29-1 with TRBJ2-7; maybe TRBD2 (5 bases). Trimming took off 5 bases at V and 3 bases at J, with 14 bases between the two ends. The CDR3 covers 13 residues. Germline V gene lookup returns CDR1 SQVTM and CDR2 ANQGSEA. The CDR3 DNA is TGCAGCGTTCTCAGCGGTGCGGGCTACGAGCAGTACTTC. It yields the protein CSVLSGAGYEQYF.

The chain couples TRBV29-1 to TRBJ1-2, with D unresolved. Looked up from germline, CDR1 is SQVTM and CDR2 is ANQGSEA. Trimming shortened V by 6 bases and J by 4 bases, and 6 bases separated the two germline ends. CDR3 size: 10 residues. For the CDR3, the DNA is TGCAGCGTATACGTCTATGGCTACACCTTC. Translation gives CSVYVYGYTF.